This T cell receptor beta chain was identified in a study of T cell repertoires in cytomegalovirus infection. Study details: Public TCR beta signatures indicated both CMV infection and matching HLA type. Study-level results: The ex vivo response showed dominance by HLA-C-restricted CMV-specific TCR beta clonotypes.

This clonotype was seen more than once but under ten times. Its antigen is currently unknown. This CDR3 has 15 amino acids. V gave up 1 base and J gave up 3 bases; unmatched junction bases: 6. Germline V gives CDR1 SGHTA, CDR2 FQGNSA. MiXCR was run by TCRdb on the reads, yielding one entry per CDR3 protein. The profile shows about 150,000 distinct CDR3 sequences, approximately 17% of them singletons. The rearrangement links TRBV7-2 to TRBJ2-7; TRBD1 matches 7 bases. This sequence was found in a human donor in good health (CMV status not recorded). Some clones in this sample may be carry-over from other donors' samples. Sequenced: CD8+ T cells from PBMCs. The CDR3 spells CASSLDIGTVYEQYF. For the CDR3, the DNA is TGTGCCAGCAGCTTAGATATTGGGACAGTCTACGAGCAGTACTTC.